The 27 T cell receptor beta chains reported below all come from one sample, sequenced in a study of tumor and adjacent non-tumor tissue in lung cancer. This sample's RNA came from whole unsorted tissue. The normal lung tissue was taken more than 3 cm from the tumor edge. A modified ARM-PCR protocol with three rounds of nested PCR amplified TCRbeta. A single record per CDR3 protein comes from TCRdb applying MiXCR to the multiplex PCR reads. The sample includes 90,000 to 100,000 distinct CDR3 sequences, about 80% of them seen just once. The sequenced sample consisted of distant non-tumor lung tissue. The receptors were sampled from a man aged 55 to 70 with small cell lung cancer.

Note on this clonotype: One end of the junction varies from germline; a read error may be responsible. V and J are TRBV6-5 and TRBJ1-1; 7 nucleotides match TRBD1. The CDR3 consists of 16 residues. In germline, CDR1 is MNHEY, CDR2 SVGAGI. The CDR3 loop reads CTSSYSPKGAVTEAFF. The CDR3 bases are TGTACCAGCAGTTATTCCCCTAAGGGGGCAGTCACTGAAGCTTTCTTT.

The chain combines TRBV5-1 with TRBJ2-3; TRBD2 matches 8 bases. Germline V gene lookup returns CDR1 SGHRS and CDR2 YFSETQ. CDR3 size: 15 residues. Trimming at V came to 3 bases and at J to 8 bases, leaving 11 bases not matched to a gene. The CDR3 DNA sequence: TGCGCCAGCAGCTCGGGACTAGGGGTTGGAGGTACGCAGTATTTT. Translating it yields CASSSGLGVGGTQYF. The variable domain in full, completed from reference TRBV5-1 and TRBJ2-3, reads KAGVTQTPRYLIKTRGQQVTLSCSPISGHRSVSWYQQTPGQGLQFLFEYFSETQRNKGNFPGRFSGRQFSNSRSEMNVSTLELGDSALYLCASSSGLGVGGTQYFGPGTRLTVL.

Note on this clonotype: One base away lies a much larger clone, so this may be a sequencing read error. The chain recombines TRBV5-1 with TRBJ2-5; TRBD2 matches 7 bases. CDR3 length: 13 amino acids. Germline CDR1 reads SGHRS; CDR2 reads YFSETQ. CDR3: CASSWGLQESQYF. CDR3 sequence (DNA): TGCGCCAGCAGCTGGGGACTACAAGAGAGCCAGTACTTC.

As for this clonotype: The CDR3 carries no conserved terminal phenylalanine or tryptophan, so it likely arises from a read error. The rearrangement uses TRBV29-1 and TRBJ1-2; the D is unclear. Germline CDR1 SQVTM, CDR2 ANQGSEA. The germline V and J ends were trimmed by 6 bases and 5 bases, with 19 bases remaining between them. The CDR3 sequence is 14 residues long. The CDR3 DNA sequence: TGCAGCGTCGAGTCCCGGGCGGAGTATTATGGCTACACCATC. Translated, it gives CSVESRAEYYGYTI.

The chain couples TRBV2 to TRBJ2-1; 14 nucleotides line up with TRBD2. Germline trimming cut 10 bases from V and 5 bases from J; bases unmatched to any gene: 19. Germline-derived CDR1 and CDR2 are SNHLY and FYNNEI. The CDR3 runs to 19 residues. The CDR3 here is CANCEGGTSGSRVDNEQFF. The CDR3 nucleotides read TGTGCCAACTGTGAAGGCGGGACTAGCGGGAGTAGGGTAGACAATGAGCAGTTCTTC.

Of note for this clonotype: The junction shows a germline mismatch at one end, possibly a read error. The chain employs TRBV10-1 and TRBJ1-6; unclear D gene. This CDR3 comprises 16 residues. In germline, CDR1 is WNHNN, CDR2 SYGVQD (reference sequence). This chain's CDR3 is CANSESSPDYNSPLHF. CDR3 nucleotide sequence: TGCGCCAACAGTGAGTCCAGCCCCGACTATAACTCACCCCTCCACTTT.

Comment on this clonotype: A read error may explain this, as a much larger clone is one base away. The rearrangement uses TRBV20-1 and TRBJ2-3, with D unclear. Germline V gene lookup returns CDR1 DFQATT and CDR2 SNEGSKA (reference sequence). The CDR3 covers 13 residues. CDR3 sequence reads: CNARASNTDTQYF. DNA for the CDR3: TGCAATGCTAGAGCGTCTAACACAGATACGCAGTATTTT.

Note on this clonotype: The junction shows a germline mismatch at one end, possibly a read error. V and J are TRBV24-1 and TRBJ2-3, with 7 bases matching TRBD1. CDR1 KGHDR and CDR2 SFDVKD come from the germline V gene. CDR3 length equals 13 residues. This CDR3 is CATGEDRAGTQYF. Written as DNA, the CDR3 is TGTGCCACCGGTGAAGACAGGGCAGGTACGCAGTATTTT.

The rearrangement joins TRBV7-8 to TRBJ2-2; weak D call: TRBD2 (5 bases). Trimming shortened V by 9 bases and J by 5 bases, and 19 bases separated the two germline ends. The germline V gene has CDR1 SGHVS and CDR2 FQNEAQ. The CDR3 has 15 residues. The CDR3 sequence: CARSPGPWRTGELFF. The CDR3 DNA reads TGTGCCAGGAGCCCCGGACCCTGGAGGACCGGGGAGCTGTTTTTT.

J is TRBJ2-3 and V is TRBV10-3, with unresolved D. Germline CDR1 reads ENHRY; CDR2 reads SYGVKD. This CDR3 has 12 residues. The CDR3 DNA sequence: TGTGCAGTCAGAGCTACCTCAGATACGCAGTATTTT. As protein: CAVRATSDTQYF.

The V and J genes are TRBV29-1 and TRBJ2-5; possible D gene TRBD2, 6 bases. V lost 7 bases, J lost 11 bases, and 26 bases lay in between. CDR1 and CDR2 from the germline V gene are SQVTM and ANQGSEA. The CDR3 is made up of 14 amino acids. The CDR3, as DNA: TGCAGCGCCACACTGGAGGGAAACCAAGATACGCAGTACTTC. Residues: CSATLEGNQDTQYF.

About this clonotype: An end of the junction does not agree with germline; a read error may underlie this. The V gene is TRBV12-3 or TRBV12-4, the J gene TRBJ2-2; D is perhaps TRBD2 (5 bases). The length of the CDR3 is 17 residues. CDR3: CASSSWQILTNTGELFF. CDR3 bases: TGTGCCAGTAGTTCATGGCAGATCCTTACTAACACCGGGGAGTTGTTTTTT.

Notes on this clonotype: A much larger clonotype is one base distant, so this may be a read error. The CDR3 protein is CGTTSGSVSTDTQYF. Here the CDR3 DNA reads TGTGGCACTACGAGCGGGAGTGTATCTACAGATACGCAGTATTTT. The chain employs TRBV6-5 and TRBJ2-3; TRBD2 agrees at 8 bases. The CDR3 consists of 15 residues. Germline V gives CDR1 MNHEY, CDR2 SVGAGI.

This clonotype has ten or more counts. The chain joins TRBV6-2 or TRBV6-3 to TRBJ2-7; a weak D match, TRBD1 (6 bases). Per germline, CDR1 MNHEY and CDR2 SVGEGT. This CDR3 is 13 amino acids long. Trimming left V 7 bases short and J 0 bases short, with 10 bases between. CDR3 amino acids: CASIGDTSYEQYF. CDR3 coding DNA: TGTGCCAGCATTGGGGACACCTCCTACGAGCAGTACTTC.

The chain joins TRBV6-2 or TRBV6-3 to TRBJ1-1; weak D call: TRBD1 (5 bases). From germline, CDR1 is MNHEY and CDR2 SVGEGT. The CDR3 consists of 11 residues. The CDR3 is CVGLRGAEAFF. The CDR3 DNA sequence: TGTGTCGGCTTAAGAGGGGCTGAAGCTTTCTTT.

The chain couples TRBV6-1 to TRBJ2-2; 8 bases fit TRBD2. There are 16 residues in the CDR3. With V trimmed by 6 bases and J by 6 bases, 12 bases remained unmatched. Germline loops: CDR1 MNHNS, CDR2 SASEGT. The CDR3 DNA follows: TGTGCCAGCAGAGAAATTTTCGGGGGGGCATCCGGGGAGCTGTTTTTT. It yields the protein CASREIFGGASGELFF.

This clonotype was seen more than once but under ten times. This could be a read error, since a much larger clone is one nucleotide away. The V and J genes are TRBV14 and TRBJ2-3, with TRBD2 matching over 7 bases. V lost 6 bases, J lost 8 bases, and 8 bases stayed unmatched. The V gene's germline CDR1 is SGHDN and CDR2 FVKESK. There are 13 residues in the CDR3. DNA for the CDR3: TGTGCCAGCAGGCAAAGCCCGGGGGGTACGCAGTATTTT. This translates into CASRQSPGGTQYF.

Concerning this clonotype itself: The CDR3 does not end in the conserved phenylalanine or tryptophan, so this is likely a read error. The DNA is left out, because the CDR3 cannot be placed on it with certainty; the CDR3 is given as TCRdb lists it. The genes are TRBV6-1 and TRBJ1-5. From germline, CDR1 is MNHNS and CDR2 SASEGT. The CDR3 is 11 amino acids in total, end residues counted. CDR3: CANSANQPQRS.

About this clonotype: Here the CDR3 omits its conserved ending phenylalanine or tryptophan, so a read error is the likely source. The rearrangement joins TRBV6-6 to TRBJ1-6; possible D gene TRBD1, 6 bases. Germline V gene sequence: CDR1 MNHNY, CDR2 SVGAGI (reference sequence). The length of the CDR3 is 15 residues. Here the CDR3 reads CASSYLGGGYSLLHS. The CDR3, as DNA: TGTGCCAGCAGTTACCTAGGGGGAGGCTATTCACTCCTCCACTCT.

Concerning this clonotype itself: Given a much more abundant clone one base away, this may be a read error. As the CDR3 is not closed by the conserved phenylalanine or tryptophan, this likely results from a read error. This rearrangement joins TRBV24-1 to TRBJ1-5; unclear D gene. The V gene lost 4 bases and the J gene lost 4 bases, with 7 bases spanning the gap. From germline, CDR1 is KGHDR and CDR2 SFDVKD. The CDR3 covers 13 residues. In DNA, the CDR3 is TGTGCCACCAGTGACGACGGTAATCAGCCCCAGCATTCT. Translation: CATSDDGNQPQHS.

On this clonotype itself: This may be a read error: a much more frequent sequence differs by one nucleotide. The chain joins TRBV28 to TRBJ2-2, with 9 bases aligning to TRBD1. Losses at the gene ends were 10 bases for V and 7 bases for J; bases not matched to a gene: 25. The germline V gene has CDR1 MDHEN and CDR2 SYDVKM. There are 19 residues in the CDR3. DNA of the CDR3: TGTGCCATTCGAACCCCCGGGACAGGGACTGGGTGGGACATCGGGGAGCTGTTTTTT. Amino acid sequence: CAIRTPGTGTGWDIGELFF.

This clonotype was seen a few times. A read error is possible here, since a much larger clone lies one base away. The chain recombines TRBV12-3 or TRBV12-4 with TRBJ2-7; D may be TRBD1 (5 bases). CDR3 size: 14 residues. CDR3 coding DNA: TGTGTCAGCAGACCCGGACACGGCTCCTACGAGCAGTACTTC. Translating gives CVSRPGHGSYEQYF.

Of note for this clonotype: At one boundary the junction diverges from the germline segment, which might be a read error. The J gene is TRBJ1-2, the V gene TRBV5-6; 8 bases are a match to TRBD1. The CDR3 length is 17 residues. Per the germline V gene, CDR1 is SGHDT and CDR2 is YYEEEE. CDR3 nucleotide sequence: TGTGACTGCAGCTCTAACGACGCGGACAGGGCTGAAAGGGGCTACACATTC. The encoded protein is CDCSSNDADRAERGYTF.

About this clonotype itself: Compared with germline, one end of the junction differs, possibly owing to a read error. CDR3 bases: TGCACCAGCAGCCTGGAGGTAGCTACCTGCGAGCAGTACTTC. Translation: CTSSLEVATCEQYF. The chain combines TRBV4-1 with TRBJ2-7; D perhaps matches TRBD2 (5 bases). CDR1 and CDR2 (germline): MGHRA, YSYEKL. CDR3 length: 14 amino acids.

Comments on this clonotype: Lacking the conserved final phenylalanine or tryptophan, this CDR3 likely reflects a read error. CDR3 DNA: TGTGCCAGCAGCCCACAGGGGAGCGTTTCCGGAGCTTTCTCT. Its protein product is CASSPQGSVSGAFS. The chain joins TRBV7-9 to TRBJ1-1; the match to TRBD1 covers 7 bases. The CDR3 is 14 residues long. In germline, CDR1 is SEHNR, CDR2 FQNEAQ (reference sequence). J lost 10 bases, V lost 5 bases, and 13 bases had no gene match.

This clonotype was picked up a small number of times. The final CDR3 position lacks the conserved phenylalanine or tryptophan, pointing to a likely read error. The J gene is TRBJ2-7, the V gene TRBV10-1, with D possibly being TRBD2 (6 bases). The CDR3 runs 14 residues. Germline V lookup: CDR1 WNHNN, CDR2 SYGVQD (reference sequence). CDR3 bases: TGCGCCAGTAGTGAAGGAGGGAGTCCTAACGAGCAGTACATC. Translated, it gives CASSEGGSPNEQYI.

This clonotype was counted at least ten times. The chain joins TRBV10-3 to TRBJ2-3, with a tentative D call TRBD2 (6 bases). Trimming left V 2 bases short and J 4 bases short, with 22 bases between. Germline CDR1 and CDR2: ENHRY and SYGVKD. The CDR3 extends over 18 amino acids. CDR3 in amino acids: CAISERGMVWGQADTQYF. CDR3 sequence (DNA): TGTGCCATCAGTGAGCGGGGGATGGTGTGGGGCCAGGCAGATACGCAGTATTTT.